This is a list of T cell receptor beta chains from one sample in a study of T cell responses to AZD1222 COVID-19 vaccine. The protocol was immunoSEQ multiplex PCR, while the TCRdb copy is restricted to in-frame clones and leaves out a portion. Of 85,000 to 130,000 clones in the sample, roughly nine tenths were seen once. Sequencing was performed on peripheral blood, taken on day 0 of AZD1222 vaccination. These receptors were obtained from an adult in good health. Both conserved end residues are part of each CDR3. Each record gives: J gene, clone size, V gene, D gene, CDR3 protein, CDR3 DNA. A D gene is named only where the DNA matches it firmly. Clone size is stated in some rows and not others, as once, few, many or a class when expanded.

>TRBJ1-2|-|TRBV3-1/TRBV3-2|-
CASSHRGGGYTF
TGTGCCAGCAGCCACCGGGGAGGTGGCTACACCTTC
>TRBJ1-5|-|TRBV12-3/TRBV12-4|-
CASSIQGGQPQHF
TGTGCCAGCAGTATACAGGGTGGTCAGCCCCAGCATTTT
>TRBJ1-1|-|TRBV6-5|-
CASMGVGAEAFF
TGTGCCAGCATGGGGGTGGGGGCTGAAGCTTTCTTT
>TRBJ2-7|-|TRBV5-4|TRBD1
CASTITGGRTYEQYF
TGTGCCAGCACCATAACAGGGGGCCGAACCTACGAGCAGTACTTC
>TRBJ1-2|few|TRBV12-3/TRBV12-4|-
CASSRGINYGYTF
TGTGCCAGCAGTAGAGGGATAAACTATGGCTACACCTTC
>TRBJ1-1|-|TRBV19|-
CASISQMHTEAFF
TGTGCCAGTATATCCCAGATGCACACTGAAGCTTTCTTT
>TRBJ2-5|-|TRBV18|TRBD1
CASSSAGQGYQETQYF
TGTGCCAGCTCATCAGCAGGACAGGGGTATCAAGAGACCCAGTACTTC
>TRBJ1-3|-|TRBV18|-
CASSQGGLSGNTIYF
TGTGCCAGCTCACAAGGAGGCCTCTCTGGAAACACCATATATTTT
>TRBJ1-2|-|TRBV28|-
CASRSATNYGYTF
TGTGCCAGCAGGTCCGCGACTAACTATGGCTACACCTTC
>TRBJ1-4|-|TRBV27|TRBD1
CATRDSATEKLFF
TGTGCCACCCGGGACAGCGCAACCGAAAAACTGTTTTTT
>TRBJ2-1|-|TRBV9|TRBD1
CASSVGQGANNEQFF
TGTGCCAGCAGCGTTGGACAGGGGGCCAACAATGAGCAGTTCTTC
>TRBJ2-7|-|TRBV6-5|TRBD1
CASSYDGTAYEQYF
TGTGCCAGCAGTTACGATGGGACAGCCTACGAGCAGTACTTC
>TRBJ1-1|few|TRBV6-6|TRBD1
CASRFQGAVSEAFF
TGTGCCAGCAGATTCCAGGGGGCTGTCTCTGAAGCTTTCTTT
>TRBJ1-5|-|TRBV7-3|-
CASSFPTGRLYSNQPQHF
TGTGCCAGCAGCTTTCCTACCGGGAGGCTCTATAGCAATCAGCCCCAGCATTTT
>TRBJ2-1|-|TRBV30|-
CAWRVYNEQFF
TGTGCCTGGAGGGTCTACAATGAGCAGTTCTTC
>TRBJ2-7|-|TRBV28|-
CASSLTGTAGYEQYF
TGTGCCAGCAGTTTAACGGGGACCGCTGGATACGAGCAGTACTTC
>TRBJ1-3|-|TRBV30|-
CAWSVEQSAGTPGNTIYF
TGTGCCTGGAGTGTAGAGCAGTCGGCAGGGACCCCTGGAAACACCATATATTTT
>TRBJ2-7|-|TRBV6-5|-
CASRDLSGAYEQYF
TGTGCCAGCAGGGACCTATCAGGGGCCTACGAGCAGTACTTC
>TRBJ2-7|-|TRBV4-2|-
CASSQGPGDEQYF
TGTGCCAGCAGCCAAGGTCCGGGAGACGAGCAGTACTTC
>TRBJ2-7|-|TRBV6-6|-
CASSYSGPITSYEQYF
TGTGCCAGCAGTTACTCGGGCCCAATCACCTCCTACGAGCAGTACTTC
>TRBJ1-3|-|TRBV19|-
CASSADSSGNTIYF
TGTGCCAGTAGTGCCGACAGCTCTGGAAACACCATATATTTT
>TRBJ2-7|-|TRBV5-1|-
CASRSHSPYEQYF
TGCGCCAGCAGGTCCCATTCCCCCTACGAGCAGTACTTC
>TRBJ1-3|-|TRBV5-3|-
CARSLVLEASSPGNTIYF
TGTGCCAGAAGCTTGGTTTTGGAGGCTTCGTCCCCTGGAAACACCATATATTTT
>TRBJ1-6|-|TRBV30|TRBD1
CAWSTIPGQGGF
TGTGCCTGGAGCACGATCCCGGGACAGGGCGGATTT
>TRBJ2-1|-|TRBV7-9|-
CASSPFRSSAYNEQFF
TGTGCCAGCAGCCCTTTCCGTTCTAGCGCCTACAATGAGCAGTTCTTC
>TRBJ1-2|-|TRBV11-3|TRBD1
CASSPQGAYGYTF
TGTGCCAGCAGCCCCCAGGGGGCCTATGGCTACACCTTC
>TRBJ2-2|-|TRBV5-4|-
CASSRGTKNTGELFF
TGTGCCAGCAGCCGCGGGACGAAGAACACCGGGGAGTTGTTTTTT
>TRBJ1-5|few|TRBV29-1|TRBD1
CSVVWTGTGGQPQHF
TGCAGCGTTGTGTGGACAGGTACTGGGGGCCAGCCCCAGCATTTT
>TRBJ2-1|-|TRBV19|-
CAVSRGIYNEQFF
TGTGCCGTATCAAGGGGCATATACAATGAGCAGTTCTTC
>TRBJ1-3|-|TRBV2|TRBD1
CASSRQGAGNTIYF
TGTGCCAGCAGTAGACAGGGGGCAGGAAACACCATATATTTT
>TRBJ2-2|-|TRBV7-2|-
CASSLRLITGELFF
TGTGCCAGCAGCCTACGACTGATCACCGGGGAGCTGTTTTTT
>TRBJ1-3|-|TRBV6-5|-
CATMPDGRNTIYF
TGTGCCACCATGCCGGACGGCCGGAACACCATATATTTT
>TRBJ1-1|-|TRBV21-1|-
CASRRDRTMNTEAFF
TGTGCCAGCCGCCGAGACAGGACAATGAACACTGAAGCTTTCTTT
>TRBJ1-5|-|TRBV5-1|TRBD1
CASSTGQANQPQHF
TGCGCCAGCAGCACCGGACAGGCCAATCAGCCCCAGCATTTT
>TRBJ1-1|-|TRBV7-2|-
CASSLTRDTEAFF
TGTGCCAGCAGCTTAACGAGGGACACTGAAGCTTTCTTT
>TRBJ1-2|-|TRBV5-4|TRBD1
CASSPNRGLEGYTF
TGTGCCAGCAGCCCGAACAGGGGGCTAGAAGGCTACACCTTC
>TRBJ2-1|-|TRBV19|TRBD1
CASSKSGQGGIQFF
TGTGCCAGTAGTAAGAGTGGACAGGGTGGTATTCAGTTCTTC
>TRBJ1-2|-|TRBV6-5|-
CASSMNGGGPYTF
TGTGCCAGCAGTATGAATGGAGGGGGGCCCTACACCTTC
>TRBJ2-7|-|TRBV6-1|-
CASSEAPRSEQYF
TGTGCCAGCAGTGAAGCCCCCCGCTCCGAGCAGTACTTC
>TRBJ1-1|-|TRBV5-1|-
CASSLGQMNTEAFF
TGCGCCAGCAGCTTGGGGCAAATGAACACTGAAGCTTTCTTT
>TRBJ1-2|-|TRBV5-8|-
CASRRPGYNYGYTF
TGTGCCAGCAGGCGCCCGGGATATAACTATGGCTACACCTTC
>TRBJ2-7|-|TRBV6-1|-
CASSEGDLGKQYF
TGTGCCAGCAGTGAAGGGGACCTCGGAAAGCAGTACTTC
>TRBJ1-6|-|TRBV27|-
CASRPTAGMNSPLHF
TGTGCCAGCAGGCCCACGGCAGGGATGAATTCACCCCTCCACTTT
>TRBJ1-1|-|TRBV7-9|TRBD1
CASSWGTGGNEAFF
TGTGCCAGCAGCTGGGGGACAGGCGGAAATGAAGCTTTCTTT
>TRBJ1-2|-|TRBV4-1|TRBD1
CASSPLPRTDRGWYGYTF
TGCGCCAGCAGCCCCCTGCCCCGAACGGACAGGGGATGGTATGGCTACACCTTC
>TRBJ2-3|-|TRBV19|TRBD1
CASSIGTGSTDTQYF
TGTGCCAGTAGTATAGGGACAGGGAGCACAGATACGCAGTATTTT
>TRBJ1-3|-|TRBV7-9|-
CASSPTGPGNTIYF
TGTGCCAGCAGCCCCACAGGGCCTGGAAACACCATATATTTT
>TRBJ2-3|-|TRBV11-3|TRBD2
CASSLGVGGAIDTQYF
TGTGCCAGCAGCTTAGGGGTCGGGGGGGCTATAGATACGCAGTATTTT
>TRBJ1-2|-|TRBV5-4|-
CASRPVTNYGYTF
TGTGCCAGCCGGCCTGTCACTAACTATGGCTACACCTTC
>TRBJ2-2|-|TRBV24-1|-
CATSDYRGAGTGELFF
TGTGCCACCAGTGATTATCGGGGGGCTGGGACCGGGGAGCTGTTTTTT
>TRBJ2-3|-|TRBV6-5|-
CASQTGRNTQYF
TGTGCCAGCCAAACGGGGAGGAATACGCAGTATTTT
>TRBJ1-2|-|TRBV2|-
CASNKDYYGYTF
TGTGCCAGCAATAAGGACTACTATGGCTACACCTTC
>TRBJ2-7|-|TRBV5-1|TRBD1
CASSVQGAVYEQYF
TGCGCCAGCAGCGTACAGGGGGCAGTCTACGAGCAGTACTTC
>TRBJ2-3|-|TRBV10-3|-
CAIRPGLAPTDTQYF
TGTGCCATCCGCCCCGGGCTAGCGCCCACAGATACGCAGTATTTT
>TRBJ1-2|-|TRBV10-3|-
CAISDTGRVYGYTF
TGTGCCATCAGTGACACGGGGAGGGTCTATGGCTACACCTTC
>TRBJ1-2|-|TRBV3-1/TRBV3-2|-
CASSPRGAIYGYTF
TGTGCCAGCAGCCCCAGAGGGGCCATCTATGGCTACACCTTC
>TRBJ2-7|-|TRBV9|-
CASSVGENEQYF
TGTGCCAGCAGCGTAGGAGAGAACGAGCAGTACTTC
>TRBJ2-7|-|TRBV15|-
CATSREMAGLEQYF
TGTGCCACCAGCAGAGAAATGGCAGGGCTCGAGCAGTACTTC
>TRBJ2-1|-|TRBV29-1|TRBD2
CSVARGLAGNYNEQFF
TGCAGCGTTGCTAGGGGACTAGCGGGAAACTACAATGAGCAGTTCTTC